Each of the 32 T cell receptor beta chains below was sequenced from the same sample in a study of T cells in Graves' hyperthyroidism and ophthalmopathy. TCR beta CDR3 regions were amplified from RNA transcripts. Initially, a first-round RT-PCR of the TCR CDR3 employed the HTBI primer set. TCRdb re-derived calls from the multiplex PCR reads in MiXCR, one entry per CDR3 protein. The top ten hold about 8.3% of the sample, which has fewer than 750,000 distinct CDR3 sequences, 46% seen once. Sample: peripheral blood or thyroid tissue (not recorded which). These receptors were collected from a woman aged 18 to 35 with Graves' hyperthyroidism.

The CDR3 spells CASSLAGRSTDTQYF. DNA for the CDR3: TGTGCCAGCAGCTTAGCAGGGAGAAGCACAGATACGCAGTATTTT. The rearrangement links TRBV7-2 to TRBJ2-3, with a possible D match to TRBD2 (5 bases). Between the trimmed V and J ends, which lost 0 bases and 0 bases, there was a span of 7 bases. In germline, CDR1 is SGHTA, CDR2 FQGNSA. This CDR3 has 15 amino acids.

This clonotype was observed many times. This sequence joins TRBV4-3 and TRBJ2-7; D not certain. Germline CDR1 reads LGHNA; CDR2 reads YSLEER. The CDR3 covers 13 residues. Trimming removed 0 bases at V and 6 bases at J, with 9 bases between. The CDR3 spells CASSQDYLGEQYF. In DNA, the CDR3 is TGCGCCAGCAGCCAAGACTACCTAGGCGAGCAGTACTTC.

A few counts support this clonotype. The rearrangement joins TRBV4-1 to TRBJ2-7; tentative D call: TRBD2 (7 bases). CDR1 is MGHRA, CDR2 YSYEKL, per germline. The CDR3 has 15 residues. The V gene lost 4 bases and the J gene lost 2 bases, with 15 bases spanning the gap. CDR3 sequence reads: CASSPRGGRTYEQYF. CDR3 nucleotide sequence: TGCGCCAGCAGCCCGAGGGGGGGCCGGACCTACGAGCAGTACTTC.

This clonotype was observed at least ten times. The V call is TRBV20-1, the J call TRBJ1-2, with D perhaps TRBD1 (6 bases). Trimming cost V 6 bases and J 7 bases, with 18 bases left between them. Per germline, CDR1 DFQATT and CDR2 SNEGSKA (reference sequence). The CDR3 spans 13 residues. CDR3 bases: TGCAGTGCCGCGACAGGCGTAACCAGTGGCTACACCTTC. It codes for CSAATGVTSGYTF.

Ten or more counts support this clonotype. The genes are TRBV6-6 and TRBJ2-2, with TRBD2 matching 12 bases. V shed 7 bases and J 5 bases; nucleotides not matched to a gene: 5. The CDR3 extends over 15 amino acids. Germline values: CDR1 MNHNY, CDR2 SVGAGI (reference sequence). The CDR3 bases are TGTGCCAGCATTCTAGCGGGAGGGGGAACCGGGGAGCTGTTTTTT. Its protein is CASILAGGGTGELFF.

V gene TRBV7-2 combines with J gene TRBJ1-4; 9 bases map to TRBD1. With 5 bases clipped from V and 7 bases from J, the junction kept 17 bases outside the gene matches. CDR3 size: 18 residues. Germline CDR1 SGHTA, CDR2 FQGNSA. The CDR3 sequence is CASSRGRLAGQGGEKLFF. The CDR3 DNA is TGTGCCAGCAGCCGCGGAAGACTAGCGGGACAGGGAGGTGAAAAACTGTTTTTT.

V and J are TRBV7-2 and TRBJ2-5; D call uncertain. V lost 5 bases and J 2 bases, leaving 21 bases between the germline ends. CDR3 size: 17 residues. Germline lookup yields CDR1 SGHTA and CDR2 FQGNSA. The CDR3 region has the DNA TGTGCCAGCAGCCACTCACGACGTGGTTTGGCGCAAGAGACCCAGTACTTC. This gives the protein CASSHSRRGLAQETQYF.

In its sample, this clonotype was seen once. V gene TRBV29-1 combines with J gene TRBJ2-3; 9 bases are a match to TRBD2. The CDR3 is 14 residues long. V lost 6 bases and J lost 5; bases outside the gene matches: 9. CDR1 is SQVTM, CDR2 ANQGSEA, per germline. In DNA form, the CDR3 reads TGCAGCGTAGCTAGCGGGATAGTCTTAGATACGCAGTATTTT. It translates to CSVASGIVLDTQYF.

This clonotype has at least ten counts. The V gene is TRBV12-3 or TRBV12-4, the J gene TRBJ1-5, with D possibly being TRBD1 (5 bases). The V end was cut by 2 bases, the J end by 4 bases, with 9 bases between. The CDR3 loop spans 14 amino acids. CDR3 residues: CASSLMAGNQPQHF. As DNA, the CDR3 is TGTGCCAGCAGTTTAATGGCAGGGAATCAGCCCCAGCATTTT.

Only a few counts were recorded for this clonotype. V is TRBV18 and J is TRBJ1-3; D perhaps matches TRBD1 (5 bases). The CDR3 is 15 residues long. Between the trimmed V and J ends, which lost 1 base and 0 bases, there was a span of 7 bases. CDR1 and CDR2 from the germline V gene are KGHSH and LQKENI. The CDR3 DNA sequence: TGTGCCAGCTCACCACGACAGATCTCTGGAAACACCATATATTTT. It specifies CASSPRQISGNTIYF.

In this sample, this clonotype turned up many times. V usage is TRBV7-9 and J usage is TRBJ1-2; 9 bases fit TRBD1. The trim removed 7 bases at V and 3 bases at J, leaving 6 bases unmatched. Germline V lookup: CDR1 SEHNR, CDR2 FQNEAQ (reference sequence). The CDR3 has 14 amino acids. CDR3 sequence: CASTIDRGDYGYTF. The DNA for the CDR3 is TGTGCCAGCACCATAGACAGGGGGGACTATGGCTACACCTTC.

For this clonotype: One end of the junction fails to match germline, which may point to a read error. The J gene is TRBJ2-1, the V gene TRBV10-3; D gene uncertain. Germline V gene sequence: CDR1 ENHRY, CDR2 SYGVKD. The CDR3 spans 12 residues. The CDR3 reads CASSWDYNEQFF. CDR3 nucleotides: TGTGCCAGCAGTTGGGACTACAATGAGCAGTTCTTC.

Details on this clonotype: A junction boundary mismatches the germline segment, possibly from a read error. The rearrangement links TRBV7-9 to TRBJ2-6, with a tentative D call TRBD1 (5 bases). Germline V gene data show CDR1 as SEHNR and CDR2 as FQNEAQ (reference sequence). The CDR3 spans 13 residues. Here the CDR3 DNA reads TGTGCCAGCAGCTTAGACTCACAGGCTCATGAAGCTTTC. The encoded protein is CASSLDSQAHEAF.

On this clonotype itself: This may be a read error, as it is one base from a much larger clone. For the CDR3, the DNA is TGTGCCAGCAGCCATACGGACATCCCATATGATTCACCCCTCCACTTT. The encoded protein is CASSHTDIPYDSPLHF. V and J are TRBV5-1 and TRBJ1-6; possible D gene TRBD1, 5 bases. CDR1 and CDR2 from the germline V gene are SGHRS and YFSETQ. CDR3 length equals 16 residues.

This clonotype has only a few counts. This sequence may be a read error, since a much larger clone differs from it by one base. The genes are TRBV19 and TRBJ2-7; no clear D gene. This CDR3 contains 13 residues. Per germline, CDR1 LNHDA and CDR2 SQIVND (reference sequence). CDR3 sequence: CASRPEYTYGQYF. CDR3 sequence (DNA): TGTGCCAGTAGACCGGAGTATACCTACGGGCAGTACTTC. Variable domain in full (rest from reference TRBV19 and TRBJ2-7): DGGITQSPKYLFRKEGQNVTLSCEQNLNHDAMYWYRQDPGQGLRLIYYSQIVNDFQKGDIAEGYSVSREKKESFPLTVTSAQKNPTAFYLCASRPEYTYGQYFGPGTRLTVT.

This clonotype was detected only a few times. CDR3 amino acids: CSAGTYNEQFF. The CDR3 nucleotides read TGCAGCGCAGGGACCTACAATGAGCAGTTCTTC. The V and J genes are TRBV29-1 and TRBJ2-1, with D possibly matching TRBD1 (5 bases). This CDR3 comprises 11 residues. The V end was cut by 7 bases, the J end by 2 bases, with 6 bases between. The germline V gene encodes CDR1 SQVTM and CDR2 ANQGSEA.

The chain carries TRBV12-3 or TRBV12-4 and TRBJ2-6; the D gene is possibly TRBD1 (6 bases). The CDR3 spans 17 residues. The V end lost 5 bases, the J end lost 4 bases, and 18 bases lay between the germline ends. CDR3: CASSGLAGDTGANVLTF. The CDR3 DNA sequence: TGTGCCAGCAGTGGGTTAGCAGGGGACACAGGGGCCAACGTCCTGACTTTC.

This clonotype was observed a few times. This chain uses TRBV18 with TRBJ2-5; 10 nucleotides match TRBD1. Germline V gene sequence: CDR1 KGHSH, CDR2 LQKENI. Germline trimming cut 6 bases from V and 5 bases from J; bases unmatched to any gene: 12. The CDR3 runs to 16 residues. The CDR3 protein is CASSQFRDRGWETQYF. In DNA, the CDR3 is TGTGCCAGCTCCCAATTCCGGGACAGGGGATGGGAGACCCAGTACTTC.

The gene calls are TRBV11-1 and TRBJ2-2; D call uncertain. V lost 1 base and J 4 bases, leaving 7 bases between the germline ends. The CDR3 totals 14 residues. From germline, CDR1 is SGHAT and CDR2 FQDESV (reference sequence). The CDR3 protein is CASSLVKSTGELFF. The CDR3 coding sequence is TGTGCCAGCAGCTTAGTTAAGAGCACCGGGGAGCTGTTTTTT.

This clonotype was counted many times. The chain recombines TRBV7-9 with TRBJ1-2, with D unresolved. The V gene lost 2 bases and the J gene lost 1 base, with 2 bases spanning the gap. The CDR3 has 12 residues. Germline values: CDR1 SEHNR, CDR2 FQNEAQ (reference sequence). The CDR3 DNA is TGTGCCAGCAGCTTAATTAACTATGGCTACACCTTC. Protein: CASSLINYGYTF.

This chain uses TRBV29-1 with TRBJ2-1, with D perhaps matching TRBD1 or TRBD2 (6 bases each). V lost 8 bases to trimming and J lost 1 base, with 12 bases between them. The CDR3 has 13 residues. Germline-derived CDR1 and CDR2 are SQVTM and ANQGSEA. The CDR3 loop is CSSRRGSYNEQFF. For the CDR3, the DNA is TGCAGCTCGAGGAGGGGGTCCTACAATGAGCAGTTCTTC.

This clonotype has at least ten counts. This chain links TRBV24-1 with TRBJ2-7; 7 bases map to TRBD1. Trimming at V came to 2 bases and at J to 0 bases, leaving 3 bases not matched to a gene. CDR3 size: 15 residues. The germline V gene has CDR1 KGHDR and CDR2 SFDVKD. CDR3 bases: TGTGCCACCAGTGATTCCGGACAGGACTCCTACGAGCAGTACTTC. Protein: CATSDSGQDSYEQYF.

A remark on this clonotype: Here the CDR3 omits its conserved ending phenylalanine or tryptophan, so a read error is the likely source. This chain uses TRBV7-8 with TRBJ1-2; D remains unclear. From germline, CDR1 is SGHVS and CDR2 FQNEAQ. CDR3 length: 13 amino acids. The CDR3 sequence is CASSLGPPYGYTL. The CDR3 nucleotides are TGTGCCAGCAGTTTAGGGCCACCCTATGGCTACACCCTC.

The chain combines TRBV9 with TRBJ2-3; 10 bases agree with TRBD2. The V gene's germline CDR1 is SGDLS and CDR2 YYNGEE. This CDR3 spans 16 amino acids. V was clipped by 3 bases and J by 0 bases; unmatched bases: 4. The CDR3 protein is CASSAGLASSTDTQYF. CDR3 nucleotide sequence: TGTGCCAGCAGCGCGGGACTAGCGTCGAGCACAGATACGCAGTATTTT.

This clonotype was counted many times. The chain uses TRBV7-9 and TRBJ1-2; no definite D call. Germline V lookup: CDR1 SEHNR, CDR2 FQNEAQ (reference sequence). The CDR3 loop spans 13 amino acids. V was clipped by 0 bases and J by 1 base, with 3 bases between them. Here the CDR3 reads CASSLASNYGYTF. CDR3 in DNA: TGTGCCAGCAGCTTAGCCAGTAACTATGGCTACACCTTC. Looking up the rest from reference TRBV7-9 and TRBJ1-2 gives the full variable domain: DTGVSQNPRHKITKRGQNVTFRCDPISEHNRLYWYRQTLGQGPEFLTYFQNEAQLEKSRLLSDRFSAERPKGSFSTLEIQRTEQGDSAMYLCASSLASNYGYTFGSGTRLTVV.

This clonotype came up once. With a much larger clone just one base away, this may be a read error. This is likely a read error, given that the CDR3 carries no conserved phenylalanine or tryptophan at its end. The V call is TRBV7-9, the J call TRBJ2-7, with D possibly TRBD2 on 6 matching bases. The V gene's germline CDR1 is SEHNR and CDR2 FQNEAQ (reference sequence). The ends were cut back, 6 bases at V and 3 bases at J, with 15 bases in the middle. The CDR3 spans 14 residues. In DNA form, the CDR3 reads TGTGCCAGCAGTTTCCCAACTAGCTTCTACGAGCAGTACCTC. It encodes CASSFPTSFYEQYL.

This clonotype has a count of ten or more. The chain employs TRBV6-6 and TRBJ1-1, with 10 positions matching TRBD1. The CDR3 sequence is 14 residues long. V shed 2 bases, J shed 11 bases, and the junction held 8 bases outside the gene matches. Germline V gene lookup returns CDR1 MNHNY and CDR2 SVGAGI (reference sequence). The CDR3 region is CASSYGDRGRIAFF. The CDR3 bases are TGTGCCAGCAGTTACGGAGACAGGGGGCGGATCGCTTTCTTT.

As to this clonotype: The missing conserved phenylalanine or tryptophan at the end of this CDR3 makes a read error likely. The limits of the CDR3 on the DNA are not certain, so only TCRdb's listed CDR3 is given. The rearrangement joins TRBV5-1 to TRBJ1-2. The CDR3 is made up of 11 amino acids, end residues included. Per the germline V gene, CDR1 is SGHRS and CDR2 is YFSETQ. CDR3 sequence reads: CASSSGTSLSY.

This sequence joins TRBV7-9 and TRBJ2-7, with no clear D. The CDR3 contains 13 residues. Germline CDR1 reads SEHNR; CDR2 reads FQNEAQ (reference sequence). V lost 5 bases and J 3 bases, leaving 11 bases between the germline ends. The CDR3 reads CASSPHRSYEQYF. For the CDR3, the DNA is TGTGCCAGCAGCCCCCATCGGAGCTACGAGCAGTACTTC.

This clonotype has just one count. This chain joins TRBV19 and TRBJ2-1; 10 bases are shared with TRBD2. The CDR3 runs to 15 residues. The trim removed 3 bases at V and 9 bases at J, leaving 8 bases unmatched. Germline CDR1 reads LNHDA; CDR2 reads SQIVND (reference sequence). The CDR3 loop reads CASSIGLAGVGEQFF. CDR3 bases: TGTGCCAGTAGTATTGGGCTAGCGGGAGTAGGTGAGCAGTTCTTC.

This chain links TRBV6-5 with TRBJ1-2; D is unresolved. Germline lookup yields CDR1 MNHEY and CDR2 SVGAGI. The germline V and J ends were trimmed by 0 bases and 11 bases, with 7 bases remaining between them. The CDR3 spans 11 residues. CDR3 nucleotide sequence: TGTGCCAGCAGTTACTCGAGTATGTACACCTTC. Residues: CASSYSSMYTF.

This clonotype has at least ten counts. The rearrangement uses TRBV7-9 and TRBJ2-7; the match to TRBD1 covers 10 bases. CDR1 and CDR2 (germline): SEHNR, FQNEAQ (reference sequence). The CDR3 extends over 14 amino acids. V trimming: 3 bases; J trimming: 5 bases; junction bases outside the gene matches: 4. The CDR3 region has the DNA TGTGCCAGCAGCTTCCCGGGACAGGGGAACGAGCAGTACTTC. This encodes CASSFPGQGNEQYF.